The sequence of this T cell receptor beta chain was determined in a study of blood T cells in healthy people across ages. V was pared by 0 bases and J by 6 bases, with 12 bases between. The CDR3 totals 15 residues. Germline V gene lookup returns CDR1 SGHDN and CDR2 FVKESK. A second PCR, run for about 6 to 12 cycles, used a sample-barcoded 5' primer plus a J-beta primer mix. TCRdb re-derived calls from the 5' RACE reads in MiXCR, one entry per CDR3 protein. The data hold more than 600,000 distinct CDR3 sequences, with roughly 25% observed a single time. This clonotype was observed a handful of times. Its antigen remains unknown. Study-level points and caveats: Naive and antigen-experienced cells could not be conclusively compared, given unsorted PBMCs. It was found that TCR beta diversity correlated strongly with the percentage of naive T cells.

These data were also filed under a second study, of T cells of mothers and their children. That paper states: Similar thymic selection effects on TCR recombination output appear in pairs, both related and unrelated. Slightly higher, non-significant overlap characterized related mother-child pairs relative to unrelated pairs.

The sequenced sample consisted of blood. The chain employs TRBV14 and TRBJ2-1; D uncertain. The clonotype was recovered from a boy aged 5-17 years in good health. The CDR3 region is CASSQDMSIINEQFF. DNA of the CDR3: TGTGCCAGCAGCCAAGATATGTCCATTATCAATGAGCAGTTCTTC.